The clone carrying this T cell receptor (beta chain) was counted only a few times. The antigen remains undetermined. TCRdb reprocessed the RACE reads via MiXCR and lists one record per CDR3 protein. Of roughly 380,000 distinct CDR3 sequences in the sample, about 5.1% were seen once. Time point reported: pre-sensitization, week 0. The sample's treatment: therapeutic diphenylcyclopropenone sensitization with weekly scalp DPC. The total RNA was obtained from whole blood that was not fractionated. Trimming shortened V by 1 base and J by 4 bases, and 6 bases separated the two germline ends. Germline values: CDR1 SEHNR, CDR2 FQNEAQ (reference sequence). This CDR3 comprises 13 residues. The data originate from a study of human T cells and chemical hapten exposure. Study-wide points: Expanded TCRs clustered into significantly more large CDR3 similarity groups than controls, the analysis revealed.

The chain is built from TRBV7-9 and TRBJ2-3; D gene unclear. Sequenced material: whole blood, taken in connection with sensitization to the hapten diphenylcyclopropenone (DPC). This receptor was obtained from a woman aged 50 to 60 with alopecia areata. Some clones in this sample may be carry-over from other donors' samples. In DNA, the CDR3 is TGTGCCAGCAGCTTAGAAACGCCAGATACGCAGTATTTT. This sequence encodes CASSLETPDTQYF.